Only a few counts were recorded for the clone carrying this T cell receptor (beta chain). Its antigen is undetermined. Profiling relied on immunoSEQ multiplex PCR, and the TCRdb table lists in-frame clones only, not all of them. The sample carries roughly 2 million clones, 90% to 97% recorded once. This record belongs to a study of shared clonotypes between healthy human individuals. V shed 6 bases and J shed 2 bases, with 16 bases lying between them. Germline CDR1 and CDR2: SNHLY and FYNNEI. This CDR3 is built from 15 residues. Whole-study results and caveats: Clonotypes which were not shared had lower generation probabilities than clonotypes that all four donors shared.

This sequence originates from a man aged 18-30 years in good health. The rearrangement joins TRBV2 to TRBJ1-2, with D possibly being TRBD1 (5 bases). Sequencing used naive CD4+ T cells sorted from blood. As for subset: CD45RA+ positively selected. CDR3 sequence: CASSPRQDSNYGYTF. CDR3 nucleotide sequence: TGTGCCAGCAGCCCTCGGCAAGACAGCAACTATGGCTACACCTTC.